The 23 T cell receptor beta chains below were found in one sample sequenced in a study of CD8+CD57+ T cells in acquired aplastic anemia (dated 2018 in TCRdb). TCRdb names Illumina HiSeq 2000 as the instrument used. Profiling of TCR beta VDJ combinations and CDR3 sequences used genomic DNA as the template. The public reads were reanalyzed by TCRdb: fastp trimming at Q25, MiXCR alignment, in-frame beta chains only. Records with the same CDR3 protein are collapsed into one entry carrying the most frequent genes and DNA. This sample has about 120,000 distinct CDR3 sequences in its table, and under 60% of those were observed once. The ten largest clones take up 29% of the sample. Patients chosen for sequencing had shown expansion of CD8+CD57+ cells by flow cytometry. The sequencing input was sorted CD4+, CD8+, or CD8+CD57+ T cells (not recorded which) from PBMCs. These receptors were obtained from a human donor with aplastic anemia.

V is TRBV7-3 and J is TRBJ2-3; no clear D gene. Germline loops: CDR1 SGHTA, CDR2 FQGTGA. The CDR3 has 13 residues. Trimming shortened V by 5 bases and J by 2 bases, and 8 bases separated the two germline ends. CDR3 residues: CASSQDYTDTQYF. The CDR3 nucleotides read TGTGCCAGCAGCCAGGATTACACAGATACGCAGTATTTT. Together with reference TRBV7-3 and TRBJ2-3, the CDR3 gives the full variable domain: GAGVSQTPSNKVTEKGKYVELRCDPISGHTALYWYRQSLGQGPEFLIYFQGTGAADDSGLPNDRFFAVRPEGSVSTLKIQRTERGDSAVYLCASSQDYTDTQYFGPGTRLTVL.

The chain employs TRBV9 and TRBJ2-2; TRBD2 is a possible D gene (5 bases). CDR3 length equals 13 residues. Trimming removed 5 bases from V and 6 bases from J, with 11 bases in between. In germline, CDR1 is SGDLS, CDR2 YYNGEE. CDR3 sequence: CASRPRVSGELFF. The CDR3, as DNA: TGTGCCAGCAGGCCGAGGGTATCCGGGGAGCTGTTTTTT.

Only a few counts were recorded for this clonotype. The chain is built from TRBV25-1 and TRBJ2-3; TRBD2 is a possible D gene (6 bases). Trimming shortened V by 6 bases and J by 5 bases, and 18 bases separated the two germline ends. Germline V gives CDR1 MGHDK, CDR2 SYGVNS. The CDR3 runs 15 residues. The CDR3, as DNA: TGTGCCAGCAGGGCAGCGGGCCGTGCAAGAGATACGCAGTATTTT. Its protein is CASRAAGRARDTQYF.

The chain is built from TRBV10-3 and TRBJ2-7, with 10 positions matching TRBD1. The CDR3 contains 15 residues. Germline V CDR1 and CDR2: ENHRY, SYGVKD. With V trimmed by 3 bases and J by 7 bases, 9 bases remained unmatched. CDR3 in DNA: TGTGCCATCAGTGACTACGACAGGGGGCGAGGGGAGCAGTACTTC. Translation: CAISDYDRGRGEQYF.

V usage is TRBV10-3 and J usage is TRBJ1-3; D not resolved. CDR1 ENHRY and CDR2 SYGVKD come from the germline V gene. There are 12 residues in the CDR3. V gave up 8 bases and J gave up 7 bases, with 12 bases separating them. The CDR3 DNA reads TGTGCCATCCAAGCGGCAGATAACACCATATATTTT. Its translation: CAIQAADNTIYF.

This chain links TRBV19 with TRBJ1-1; D uncertain. This CDR3 contains 13 residues. Germline CDR1 and CDR2: LNHDA and SQIVND (reference sequence). Deletions cut 3 bases from V and 0 bases from J, with 5 bases between. As DNA, the CDR3 is TGTGCCAGTAGTATTGACCTGAACACTGAAGCTTTCTTT. Protein sequence: CASSIDLNTEAFF. Full variable domain (rest looked up from reference TRBV19 and TRBJ1-1): DGGITQSPKYLFRKEGQNVTLSCEQNLNHDAMYWYRQDPGQGLRLIYYSQIVNDFQKGDIAEGYSVSREKKESFPLTVTSAQKNPTAFYLCASSIDLNTEAFFGQGTRLTVV.

This clonotype was counted ten times or more. The chain recombines TRBV5-6 with TRBJ2-7, with 9 bases lining up with TRBD1. The ends lost 0 bases at V and 2 bases at J; junction bases unmatched: 3. This CDR3 region has 15 residues. Germline values: CDR1 SGHDT, CDR2 YYEEEE. CDR3 bases: TGTGCCAGCAGCTTGGGTTGGGACAGGGCCTACGAGCAGTACTTC. This encodes CASSLGWDRAYEQYF.

The chain has TRBV20-1 and TRBJ2-7, with 9 bases that match TRBD1. The CDR3 sequence is 16 residues long. Germline CDR1 DFQATT, CDR2 SNEGSKA (reference sequence). J lost 6 bases, V lost 0 bases, and 12 bases had no gene match. CDR3 protein: CSARDLMGQGLGEQYF. The CDR3 DNA is TGCAGTGCTAGAGATCTTATGGGACAGGGTTTAGGCGAGCAGTACTTC.

Here the CDR3 reads CATLKDRDTRGYTF. The CDR3 DNA follows: TGTGCCACGTTAAAGGACAGGGACACCCGGGGCTACACCTTC. The rearrangement links TRBV19 to TRBJ1-2; 8 bases map to TRBD1. Germline V CDR1 and CDR2: LNHDA, SQIVND (reference sequence). V shed 10 bases, J shed 8 bases, and the junction held 15 bases outside the gene matches. CDR3 length: 14 residues. Drawing the rest from reference TRBV19 and TRBJ1-2, the complete variable domain is DGGITQSPKYLFRKEGQNVTLSCEQNLNHDAMYWYRQDPGQGLRLIYYSQIVNDFQKGDIAEGYSVSREKKESFPLTVTSAQKNPTAFYLCATLKDRDTRGYTFGSGTRLTVV.

This clonotype appeared many times. V is TRBV7-2 and J is TRBJ1-5; possible D gene TRBD1, 5 bases. Trimming took 1 base from V and 7 from J, leaving 14 bases between them. Per germline, CDR1 SGHTA and CDR2 FQGNSA. CDR3 length: 15 amino acids. In DNA, the CDR3 is TGTGCCAGCAGCTTAGGGCCTGGGGCGGGGCAGCCCCAGCATTTT. Its protein is CASSLGPGAGQPQHF.

The V call is TRBV25-1, the J call TRBJ1-2, with D hard to call. Germline V gene data show CDR1 as MGHDK and CDR2 as SYGVNS. Deletions cut 7 bases from V and 1 base from J, with 4 bases between. The CDR3 spans 11 residues. The CDR3 region is CASNYNYGYTF. The DNA of the CDR3 is TGTGCCAGCAACTATAACTATGGCTACACCTTC.

The rearrangement joins TRBV10-3 to TRBJ2-7; TRBD2 matches 8 bases. Trimming took 6 bases from V and 0 from J; bases not matched to a gene: 13. There are 17 residues in the CDR3. CDR1 is ENHRY, CDR2 SYGVKD, per germline. The CDR3 nucleotides read TGTGCCATCAGCGACCCCGGACTAGCCGTTTCCTCCTACGAGCAGTACTTC. Translated: CAISDPGLAVSSYEQYF.

CDR3 nucleotides: TGTGCCAGCAGTTCGACCGGGAGCGAGCAGTACTTC. Its protein product is CASSSTGSEQYF. The V and J genes are TRBV19 and TRBJ2-7; a possible D gene is TRBD2 (6 bases). In germline, CDR1 is LNHDA, CDR2 SQIVND (reference sequence). Trimming removed 9 bases from V and 6 bases from J, with 15 bases in between. There are 12 residues in the CDR3.

There are many counts of this clonotype. The V gene is TRBV29-1, the J gene TRBJ1-3; D might be TRBD1 (5 bases). The CDR3 loop spans 15 amino acids. Per germline, CDR1 SQVTM and CDR2 ANQGSEA. The V end was cut by 1 base, the J end by 0 bases, with 10 bases between. The CDR3 DNA is TGCAGCGTTGAAGTTCAGGACAACTCTGGAAACACCATATATTTT. As protein: CSVEVQDNSGNTIYF.

The chain has TRBV11-2 and TRBJ2-3; D is unclear. Trimming left V 1 base short and J 5 bases short, with 7 bases between. Germline CDR1 and CDR2: SGHAT and FQNNGV. This CDR3 contains 13 residues. The CDR3 loop is CASSLGKGDTQYF. CDR3 DNA: TGTGCCAGCAGCTTAGGGAAGGGAGATACGCAGTATTTT.

Comments on this clonotype: A clone one base away is much larger, so this may be a read error. This rearrangement joins TRBV12-5 to TRBJ2-5; the match to TRBD2 covers 11 bases. Germline loops: CDR1 LGHNT, CDR2 FRNRAP. The CDR3 has 18 residues. The CDR3 region has the DNA TGTGCTAGTGGTTTGGTCACTTCCGGGACTAGCGGCCAAGAGACCCGGTACTTC. Residues: CASGLVTSGTSGQETRYF.

This clonotype appeared many times. The CDR3 sequence: CASSLAGGAGRYQETQYF. CDR3 DNA sequence: TGCGCCAGCAGCTTGGCAGGGGGCGCCGGCCGGTACCAAGAGACCCAGTACTTC. The chain has TRBV5-1 and TRBJ2-5; 8 bases line up with TRBD1. V dropped 0 bases and J dropped 0; count of bases not matched to a gene: 10. The germline CDR1 and CDR2 sequences are SGHRS and YFSETQ. This CDR3 contains 18 residues.

This sequence joins TRBV10-3 and TRBJ2-1; 8 nucleotides align to TRBD2. Germline V gene sequence: CDR1 ENHRY, CDR2 SYGVKD. After removal of 5 bases from V and 5 bases from J, the junction contained 5 bases not matched to a gene. The CDR3 extends over 14 amino acids. The CDR3 loop is CAISSTSGDNEQFF. CDR3 DNA sequence: TGTGCCATCAGTAGTACTAGCGGCGACAATGAGCAGTTCTTC.

Comments on this clonotype: A much larger clone sits a single nucleotide away, making a read error possible. The J gene is TRBJ1-3, the V gene TRBV11-1; the match to TRBD1 covers 7 bases. CDR3 size: 16 residues. Germline CDR1 SGHAT, CDR2 FQDESV (reference sequence). CDR3 amino acids: CASSPPVTGTGSTIYF. The CDR3 DNA follows: TGTGCCAGCAGCCCCCCTGTGACAGGGACTGGAAGCACCATATATTTT.

On this clonotype itself: A much larger clone differs from this one at a single base, so this may be a read error. The chain couples TRBV5-6 to TRBJ2-7; perhaps TRBD2 as D (5 bases). Germline V lookup: CDR1 SGHDT, CDR2 YYEEEE. The CDR3 has 15 residues. The CDR3 spells CASSFDSREPYVQYF. CDR3 nucleotide sequence: TGTGCCAGCAGCTTCGATTCTAGGGAGCCCTACGTGCAGTACTTC.

There are many counts of this clonotype. The rearrangement joins TRBV15 to TRBJ1-5; no reliable D call. The CDR3 runs to 12 residues. Germline lookup yields CDR1 LNHNV and CDR2 YYDKDF (reference sequence). Trimming stripped 4 bases from V and 9 bases from J, with 10 bases between. In DNA, the CDR3 is TGTGCCACCAGCACCCGGGCGGGGCCCCAGCATTTT. Translated, it gives CATSTRAGPQHF.

This chain joins TRBV28 and TRBJ1-5; tentative D call: TRBD1 (5 bases). This CDR3 has 15 residues. The V and J ends lost 3 bases and 0 bases respectively, with 9 bases between them. CDR1 and CDR2 from the germline V gene are MDHEN and SYDVKM. The CDR3 region has the DNA TGTGCCAGCAGTTTGTGGGGGAATAGCAATCAGCCCCAGCATTTT. Its protein is CASSLWGNSNQPQHF. The entire variable domain, with the rest obtained from reference TRBV28 and TRBJ1-5, is as follows: DVKVTQSSRYLVKRTGEKVFLECVQDMDHENMFWYRQDPGLGLRLIYFSYDVKMKEKGDIPEGYSVSREKKERFSLILESASTNQTSMYLCASSLWGNSNQPQHFGDGTRLSIL.

The chain links TRBV24-1 to TRBJ2-5; D is unclear. Germline CDR1 reads KGHDR; CDR2 reads SFDVKD. The CDR3 sequence is 15 residues long. V lost 4 bases, J lost 0 bases, and 11 bases lay in between. The CDR3 DNA sequence: TGTGCCACCAGTGAGGCAGCGATGTACCAAGAGACCCAGTACTTC. Its protein product is CATSEAAMYQETQYF.